This TCR beta chain was sequenced for a study of OX40 agonist ivuxolimab in advanced cancers. Study background: Two patients with cutaneous melanoma and one with hepatocellular carcinoma, three in total, showed partial responses. Whole-study results and caveats: In the 0.1 to 3.0 mg/kg range, CD4+ and CD8+ blood T cells had expanded clonally by week 6.

Trimming took 5 bases from V and 8 from J, leaving 16 bases between them. The germline V gene has CDR1 MDHEN and CDR2 SYDVKM. The CDR3 runs 14 residues. This table comes from immunoSEQ multiplex PCR, and its TCRdb copy is limited to in-frame clones, with some not included. The sample records 65,000 to 95,000 clones, around 86% being singletons. With regard to this clone: Its antigen is as yet unknown.

Autoimmune disease history or systemic immunosuppression barred patients. The specimen was CD4+ or CD8+ T cells sorted from blood, collected in a trial of the OX40 agonist ivuxolimab. The receptor was isolated from an adult with an advanced solid tumor such as melanoma, head and neck, liver or kidney cancer. The chain is built from TRBV28 and TRBJ2-1; maybe TRBD1 (5 bases). This CDR3 reads CASSLSPQGYEQFF. The CDR3, as DNA: TGTGCCAGCAGTCTCTCCCCGCAGGGTTATGAGCAGTTCTTC.